The 7 T cell receptor beta chains below were found in one sample sequenced in a study of blood T cell repertoires in COVID-19. Data came from immunoSEQ multiplex PCR; TCRdb stores just in-frame clones and leaves some out. The data contain roughly 310,000 clones, approximately 87% of them singletons. Specimen: peripheral blood. The receptors were sampled from a woman between 45 and 65 years old with active or convalescent COVID-19.

In its sample, this clone was seen a few times. V is TRBV7-2 and J is TRBJ1-2; 11 bases are a match to TRBD1. The length of the CDR3 is 15 residues. Germline V gives CDR1 SGHTA, CDR2 FQGNSA. V shed 3 bases, J shed 7 bases, and the junction held 7 bases outside the gene matches. CDR3 sequence reads: CASSFSRTGGSGYTF. The CDR3 DNA sequence: TGTGCCAGCAGCTTTTCTCGGACAGGGGGCAGTGGCTACACCTTC.

The chain has TRBV6-5 and TRBJ1-4; a weak D match, TRBD1 (5 bases). Germline V gives CDR1 MNHEY, CDR2 SVGAGI. The V gene lost 5 bases and the J gene lost 7 bases, with 11 bases spanning the gap. This CDR3 spans 13 amino acids. CDR3 residues: CASSLTGSEKLFF. The CDR3 DNA sequence: TGTGCCAGCAGTCTAACAGGCTCTGAAAAACTGTTTTTT.

This chain connects TRBV15 to TRBJ1-1; 10 bases align to TRBD1. The length of the CDR3 is 15 residues. Germline trimming cut 1 base from V and 8 bases from J; bases unmatched to any gene: 7. Germline loops: CDR1 LNHNV, CDR2 YYDKDF (reference sequence). The CDR3 coding sequence is TGTGCCACCAGCAGAGCTAGTGGACAGGGGGAGGAAGCTTTCTTT. This codes for CATSRASGQGEEAFF.

This clone was seen just once. This sequence joins TRBV19 and TRBJ1-1, with 8 bases fitting TRBD1. From germline, CDR1 is LNHDA and CDR2 SQIVND (reference sequence). V dropped 7 bases and J dropped 1; count of bases not matched to a gene: 8. The CDR3 extends over 15 amino acids. The CDR3 protein is CASNDRGGENTEAFF. The CDR3, as DNA: TGTGCCAGTAATGACAGGGGTGGCGAGAACACTGAAGCTTTCTTT. Variable domain in full (rest from reference TRBV19 and TRBJ1-1): DGGITQSPKYLFRKEGQNVTLSCEQNLNHDAMYWYRQDPGQGLRLIYYSQIVNDFQKGDIAEGYSVSREKKESFPLTVTSAQKNPTAFYLCASNDRGGENTEAFFGQGTRLTVV.

The V gene is TRBV7-3, the J gene TRBJ2-1, with 7 bases that match TRBD1. This CDR3 spans 17 amino acids. With V trimmed by 6 bases and J by 8 bases, 19 bases remained unmatched. Germline V gives CDR1 SGHTA, CDR2 FQGTGA. The CDR3 nucleotides read TGTGCCAGCAGTCGAGACGGGTTGGGGACAGCCTTGGATGAGCAGTTCTTC. Translated, it gives CASSRDGLGTALDEQFF.

The J gene is TRBJ1-2, the V gene TRBV30; 7 positions agree with TRBD1. There are 14 residues in the CDR3. The trim removed 1 base at V and 8 bases at J, leaving 10 bases unmatched. The V gene's germline CDR1 is GTSNPN and CDR2 SVGIG (reference sequence). The CDR3 bases are TGTGCCTGGAGTGGCCACGACAGGGAGGCCGGCTACACCTTC. Translation: CAWSGHDREAGYTF.

The chain recombines TRBV9 with TRBJ1-2; 9 positions match TRBD1. Germline values: CDR1 SGDLS, CDR2 YYNGEE. CDR3 length: 16 residues. V dropped 3 bases and J dropped 4; count of bases not matched to a gene: 10. CDR3 DNA sequence: TGTGCCAGCAGCGCCGAACGAGGACAGGGGACCTATGGCTACACCTTC. Protein sequence: CASSAERGQGTYGYTF.